Given below is one T cell receptor (beta chain) in context. The data were taken from a study of Tregs in tolerant kidney transplant recipients. Sequenced by immunoSEQ multiplex PCR; TCRdb stores in-frame clones only, minus some. The sample lists some 90,000 clones, around nine tenths seen once, with over 4% in the top ten. This TCR was recovered from a human donor in good health. What was sequenced was CD8+ T cells from blood.

Written as DNA, the CDR3 is TGTGCCAGCAGTTTCCACCGATTGCCGGCGAGCACAGATACGCAGTATTTT. Translated: CASSFHRLPASTDTQYF. The rearrangement links TRBV27 to TRBJ2-3; D is unresolved. V lost 3 bases and J lost 0, with 16 bases in between. This CDR3 is 17 amino acids long. Germline CDR1 reads MNHEY; CDR2 reads SMNVEV (reference sequence).